This T cell receptor beta chain originates from a study of vaccination and CD4 T cells after COVID-19. Study at large: Researchers treated control cultures with a CEFX pool, an HIV-1 Nef pool, or no peptide. Study-wide results and limits: The study found that a median roughly 89% of reactive clones in convalescent patients appeared only post-vaccination.

At the Johns Hopkins FTIC core, DNA taken from cultured CD4+ T cells was sequenced by way of the Oncomine TCR Beta short-read assay. TCRdb itself ran the PCR reads through MiXCR, one entry per CDR3 protein. The sample lists 8,500 to 13,000 distinct CDR3 sequences; roughly 31% were seen once. Germline loops: CDR1 MNHEY, CDR2 SMNVEV (reference sequence). CDR3 size: 13 residues. Trimming removed 5 bases from V and 0 bases from J, with 8 bases in between. The treatment: approximately 9-day PBMC culture with coronavirus spike peptide pools or control peptides (ViraFEST assay). With respect to this clonotype: Its antigen is not identified.

The TCR originated in a human donor who had recovered from COVID-19. The chain couples TRBV27 to TRBJ2-7; D is unclear. Specimen: CD4+ T cells from blood, cultured in vitro. The CDR3 DNA reads TGTGCCAGCAGTCTACGACCCTCCTACGAGCAGTACTTC. Its translation is CASSLRPSYEQYF.